This TCR beta chain was obtained from a study of blood T cell repertoires in COVID-19. The CDR3 runs 16 residues. Losses at the gene ends were 7 bases for V and 0 bases for J; bases not matched to a gene: 8. Germline CDR1 reads MDHEN; CDR2 reads SYDVKM. In the authors' workflow: Quantification of nucleated cells was approximated via reference gene primer amplification. Produced via immunoSEQ multiplex PCR; TCRdb's table is partial and in-frame only. The V and J calls and the clone size are those of that table, but D and trimming were determined from the DNA. The table has roughly 300,000 clones, 90% seen once. The age range of participants was about 18 to 90 years, with residence in about two dozen US areas. Participants' own reports of clinical history determined their cohort assignment.

Specimen: PBMCs or T cells enriched from blood (not recorded which). This sequence was found in a woman younger than 45 who had recovered from COVID-19. The chain uses TRBV28 and TRBJ2-3, with 9 positions matching TRBD2. CDR3 in DNA: TGTGCCAGCACCATTTTAGCGGGAGAAAGCACAGATACGCAGTATTTT. Translating gives CASTILAGESTDTQYF.